This TCR beta chain was captured by sequencing in a study of blood T cell repertoires in COVID-19. This CDR3 region has 14 residues. The V end was cut by 2 bases, the J end by 4 bases, with 11 bases between. Germline CDR1 SNHLY, CDR2 FYNNEI. The method was immunoSEQ multiplex PCR; TCRdb's version includes in-frame clones alone and lacks a portion of them. The table includes about 280,000 clones, roughly four fifths detected once. The sequence derives from a man in his forties or fifties who had been exposed to COVID-19. This chain links TRBV2 with TRBJ1-1; possibly TRBD1 for D (6 bases). Material for sequencing was PBMCs or T cells enriched from blood (not recorded which). The CDR3 spells CASSEPQGGTEAFF. The CDR3 DNA is TGTGCCAGCAGTGAACCTCAAGGGGGCACTGAAGCTTTCTTT.